A single sample is the source of the 3 T cell receptor beta chains below, sequenced in a study of T cell clones after liver transplantation (dated by TCRdb to about 2019). Libraries were made using the immunoSEQ multiplex PCR assay. Here the immuneACCESS table is served through TCRdb, limited to in-frame sequences with V and J called. Missing clones are a known gap in these copies; in checked studies unresolved V genes cover under half, and the rest lacks a known reason. Across this sample there are some 80,000 clones, with around 80% seen only once. 2.1% of the sample rests with the top ten. The material was CD4+ T cells from blood, obtained around 48 months after liver transplant. Receptors originate from a human patient who received a liver transplant. After a transplant, not all T cells may be the patient's own; some may come from the graft donor.

V gene TRBV5-1 combines with J gene TRBJ2-7, with D perhaps TRBD1 (7 bases). Germline V CDR1 and CDR2: SGHRS, YFSETQ. Trimming stripped 0 bases from V and 3 bases from J, with 13 bases between. CDR3 length: 15 residues. The CDR3 region has the DNA TGCGCCAGCAGCTTGGTGGCAGGGGGGAACTACGAGCAGTACTTC. Its protein is CASSLVAGGNYEQYF.

This clone was counted a few times. The chain joins TRBV9 to TRBJ1-5; no clear D. Trimming removed 0 bases at V and 5 bases at J, with 9 bases between. Germline CDR1 is SGDLS and CDR2 is YYNGEE. The CDR3 covers 14 residues. The CDR3 here is CASSVAALDQPQHF. The CDR3 DNA reads TGTGCCAGCAGCGTAGCGGCCCTGGATCAGCCCCAGCATTTT.

The chain links TRBV21-1 to TRBJ1-5. TRBV21-1 is marked as a pseudogene. This CDR3 has 17 residues. The CDR3 is CASSKGTGSRVFQPQHF. The DNA for the CDR3 is TGTGCCAGCAGCAAGGGGACGGGGTCTAGGGTTTTTCAGCCCCAGCATTTT.